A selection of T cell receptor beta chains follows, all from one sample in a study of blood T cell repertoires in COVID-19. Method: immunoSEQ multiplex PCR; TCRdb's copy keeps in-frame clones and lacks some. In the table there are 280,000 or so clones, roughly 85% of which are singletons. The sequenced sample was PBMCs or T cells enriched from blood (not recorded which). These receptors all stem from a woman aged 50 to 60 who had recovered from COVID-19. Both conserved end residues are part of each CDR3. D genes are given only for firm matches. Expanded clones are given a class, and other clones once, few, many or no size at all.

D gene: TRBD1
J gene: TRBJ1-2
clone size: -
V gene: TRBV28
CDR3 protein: CASSSSGTGGDGYTF
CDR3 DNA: TGTGCCAGCAGCTCCTCCGGGACAGGGGGGGATGGCTACACCTTC

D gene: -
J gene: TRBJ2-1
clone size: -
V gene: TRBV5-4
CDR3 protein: CASSLVATPGEQFF
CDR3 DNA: TGTGCCAGCAGCTTGGTCGCCACCCCAGGTGAGCAGTTCTTC

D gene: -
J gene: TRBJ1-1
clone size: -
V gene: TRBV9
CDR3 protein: CASSFDGGYTEAFF
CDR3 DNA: TGTGCCAGCAGCTTCGACGGGGGTTACACTGAAGCTTTCTTT

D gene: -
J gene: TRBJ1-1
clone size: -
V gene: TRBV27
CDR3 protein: CASRTVLGEAFF
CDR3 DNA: TGTGCCAGCAGGACAGTTTTGGGAGAAGCTTTCTTT

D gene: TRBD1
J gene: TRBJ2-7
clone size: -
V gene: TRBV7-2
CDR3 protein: CASSRDRKYEQYF
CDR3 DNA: TGTGCCAGCAGCAGGGACAGGAAGTACGAGCAGTACTTC

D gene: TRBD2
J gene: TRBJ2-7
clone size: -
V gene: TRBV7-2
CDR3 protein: CASRIAGVWNEQYF
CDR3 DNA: TGTGCCAGCAGGATAGCGGGGGTCTGGAACGAGCAGTACTTC

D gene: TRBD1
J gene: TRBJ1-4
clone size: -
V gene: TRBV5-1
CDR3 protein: CASSPTPTGVKLFF
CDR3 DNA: TGCGCCAGCAGCCCAACCCCGACAGGGGTAAAACTGTTTTTT

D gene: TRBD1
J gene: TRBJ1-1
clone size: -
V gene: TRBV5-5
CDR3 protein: CASSLERDRGNTEAFF
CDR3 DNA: TGTGCCAGCAGCTTGGAAAGGGACAGAGGGAACACTGAAGCTTTCTTT

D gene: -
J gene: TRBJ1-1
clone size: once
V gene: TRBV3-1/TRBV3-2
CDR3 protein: CASSGHRAPGAFF
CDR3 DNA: TGTGCCAGCAGCGGACACAGGGCCCCTGGAGCTTTCTTT

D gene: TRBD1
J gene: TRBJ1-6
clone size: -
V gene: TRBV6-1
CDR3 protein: CASSDPTGGWSSYNSPLHF
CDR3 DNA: TGTGCCAGCAGTGACCCGACAGGGGGATGGAGCTCCTATAATTCACCCCTCCACTTT

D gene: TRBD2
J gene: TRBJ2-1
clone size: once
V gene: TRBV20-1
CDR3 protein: CSASRVAGNFYNEQFF
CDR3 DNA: TGCAGTGCAAGTCGGGTAGCGGGAAACTTCTACAATGAGCAGTTCTTC

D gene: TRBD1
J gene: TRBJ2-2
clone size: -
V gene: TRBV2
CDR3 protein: CASSRTGASGELFF
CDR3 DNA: TGTGCCAGCAGCCGGACAGGGGCGAGCGGGGAGCTGTTTTTT

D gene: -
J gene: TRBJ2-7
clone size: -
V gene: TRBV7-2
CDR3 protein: CASSQVPTGPPYEQYF
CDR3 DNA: TGTGCCAGCAGCCAAGTCCCGACAGGTCCCCCCTACGAGCAGTACTTC

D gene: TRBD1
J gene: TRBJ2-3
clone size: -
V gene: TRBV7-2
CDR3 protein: CASSLTGQSTDTQYF
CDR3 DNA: TGTGCCAGCAGCTTAACGGGACAGAGCACAGATACGCAGTATTTT

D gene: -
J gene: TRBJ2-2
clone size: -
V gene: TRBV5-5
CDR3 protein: CASRRAPDRPTGELFF
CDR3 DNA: TGTGCCAGCAGAAGGGCACCGGACAGACCCACCGGGGAGCTGTTTTTT

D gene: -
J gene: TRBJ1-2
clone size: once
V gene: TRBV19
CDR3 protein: CARDIWVYGYTF
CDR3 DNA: TGTGCCAGAGACATCTGGGTATATGGCTACACCTTC

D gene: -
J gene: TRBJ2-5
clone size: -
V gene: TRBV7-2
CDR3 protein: CASSLAVAGRQETQYF
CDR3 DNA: TGTGCCAGCAGCTTAGCGGTCGCAGGGCGGCAAGAGACCCAGTACTTC

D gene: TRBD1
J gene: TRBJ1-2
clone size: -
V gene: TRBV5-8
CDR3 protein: CASSLLVQGMNYGYTF
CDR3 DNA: TGTGCCAGCAGCTTGTTGGTACAGGGGATGAACTATGGCTACACCTTC

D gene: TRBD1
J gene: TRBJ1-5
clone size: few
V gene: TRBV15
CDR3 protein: CATSKRIIGTGFRNQPQHF
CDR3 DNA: TGTGCCACCAGCAAGAGGATAATAGGGACAGGGTTTCGCAATCAGCCCCAGCATTTT

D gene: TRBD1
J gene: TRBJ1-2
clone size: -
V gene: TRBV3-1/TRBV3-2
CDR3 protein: CASSLRDRDGYTF
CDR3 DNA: TGTGCCAGCAGCCTCCGGGACAGGGACGGCTACACCTTC

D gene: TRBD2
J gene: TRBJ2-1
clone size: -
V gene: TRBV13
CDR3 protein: CASSMQLAGGPGNEQFF
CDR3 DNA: TGTGCCAGCAGCATGCAACTAGCGGGAGGGCCTGGTAATGAGCAGTTCTTC

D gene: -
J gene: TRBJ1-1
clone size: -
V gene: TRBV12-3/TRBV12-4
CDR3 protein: CASKIRETADSFF
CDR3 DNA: TGTGCCAGCAAGATTAGGGAGACGGCTGACTCTTTCTTT

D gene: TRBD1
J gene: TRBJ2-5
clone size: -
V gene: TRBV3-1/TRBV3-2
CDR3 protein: CASSQPGTGWQETQYF
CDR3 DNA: TGTGCCAGCAGCCAACCAGGGACAGGGTGGCAAGAGACCCAGTACTTC

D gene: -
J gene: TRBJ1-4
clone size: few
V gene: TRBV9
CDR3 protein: CASSVGWSGLEEKLFF
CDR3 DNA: TGTGCCAGCAGCGTAGGATGGTCTGGCTTGGAGGAAAAACTGTTTTTT

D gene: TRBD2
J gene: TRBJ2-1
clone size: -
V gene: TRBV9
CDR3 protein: CASSVELERGASNRNEQFF
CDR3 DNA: TGTGCCAGCAGCGTAGAATTGGAGCGGGGGGCCTCCAATCGCAATGAGCAGTTCTTC

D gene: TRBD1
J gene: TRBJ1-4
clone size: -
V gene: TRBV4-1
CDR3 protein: CASSHVPGQGHPRLFF
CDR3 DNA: TGCGCCAGCAGCCACGTCCCGGGACAGGGCCACCCGCGGCTGTTTTTT

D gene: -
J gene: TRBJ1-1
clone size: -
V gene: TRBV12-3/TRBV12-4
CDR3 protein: CASRRIQNTEAFF
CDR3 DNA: TGTGCCAGCAGGAGAATTCAGAACACTGAAGCTTTCTTT

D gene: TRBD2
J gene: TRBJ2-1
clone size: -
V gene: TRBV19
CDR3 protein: CASSPRRRRGIVDEQFF
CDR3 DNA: TGTGCCAGTAGTCCTCGTCGTAGGCGGGGGATAGTCGATGAGCAGTTCTTC

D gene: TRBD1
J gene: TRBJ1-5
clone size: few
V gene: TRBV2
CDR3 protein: CASRPQGTRNQPQHF
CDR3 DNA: TGTGCCAGCAGACCACAGGGGACCAGGAATCAGCCCCAGCATTTT

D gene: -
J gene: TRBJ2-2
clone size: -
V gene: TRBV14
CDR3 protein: CASSQGKNIYTGELFF
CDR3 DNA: TGTGCCAGCAGCCAAGGAAAGAACATTTACACCGGGGAGCTGTTTTTT

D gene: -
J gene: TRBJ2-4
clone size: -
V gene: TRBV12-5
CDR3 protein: CASDDHGEGAKNIQYF
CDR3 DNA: TGTGCTAGTGACGATCACGGGGAAGGGGCCAAAAACATTCAGTACTTC

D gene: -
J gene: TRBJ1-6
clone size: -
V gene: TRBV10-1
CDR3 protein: CASSETRLSPLHF
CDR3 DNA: TGCGCCAGCAGTGAAACTAGGCTTTCACCCCTCCACTTT

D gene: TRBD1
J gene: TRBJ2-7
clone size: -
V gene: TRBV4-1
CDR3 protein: CASSQVQGTEHYEQYF
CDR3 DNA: TGCGCCAGCAGCCAAGTACAGGGGACAGAACACTACGAGCAGTACTTC

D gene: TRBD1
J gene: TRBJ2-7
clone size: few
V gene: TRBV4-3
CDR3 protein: CASSQVGTDSTEQYF
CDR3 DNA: TGCGCCAGCAGCCAAGTCGGGACAGATTCCACCGAGCAGTACTTC

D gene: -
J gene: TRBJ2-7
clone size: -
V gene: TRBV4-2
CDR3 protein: CASSQDGSEQGFEQYF
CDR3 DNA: TGTGCCAGCAGCCAAGACGGCTCCGAACAGGGTTTTGAGCAGTACTTC

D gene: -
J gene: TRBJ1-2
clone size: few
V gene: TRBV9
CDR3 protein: CASSKGESNYGYTF
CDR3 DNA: TGTGCCAGCAGCAAGGGAGAATCTAACTATGGCTACACCTTC